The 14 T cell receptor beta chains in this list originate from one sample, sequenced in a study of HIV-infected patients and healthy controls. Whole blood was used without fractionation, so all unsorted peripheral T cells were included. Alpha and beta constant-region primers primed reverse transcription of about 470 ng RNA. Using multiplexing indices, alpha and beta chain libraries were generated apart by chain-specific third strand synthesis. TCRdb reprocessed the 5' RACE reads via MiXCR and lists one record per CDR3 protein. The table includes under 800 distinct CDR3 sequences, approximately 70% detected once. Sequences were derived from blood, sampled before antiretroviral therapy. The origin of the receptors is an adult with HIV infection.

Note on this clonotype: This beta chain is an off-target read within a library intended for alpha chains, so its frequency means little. The CDR3 DNA is TGTGCCAGTACTAGGGGCCCGGGCGGGCAGCCCCAGCATTTT. It is translated as CASTRGPGGQPQHF. The genes are TRBV19 and TRBJ1-5; possible D gene TRBD1, 5 bases. CDR1 and CDR2 (germline): LNHDA, SQIVND (reference sequence). Trimming removed 7 bases from V and 7 bases from J, with 17 bases in between. The CDR3 length is 14 residues.

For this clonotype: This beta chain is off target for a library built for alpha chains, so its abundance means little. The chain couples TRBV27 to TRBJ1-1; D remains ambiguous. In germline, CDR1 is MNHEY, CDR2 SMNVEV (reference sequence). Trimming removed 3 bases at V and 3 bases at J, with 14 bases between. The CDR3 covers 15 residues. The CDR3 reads CASSLVRALDTEAFF. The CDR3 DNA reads TGTGCCAGCAGTTTGGTCCGGGCCCTAGACACTGAAGCTTTCTTT.

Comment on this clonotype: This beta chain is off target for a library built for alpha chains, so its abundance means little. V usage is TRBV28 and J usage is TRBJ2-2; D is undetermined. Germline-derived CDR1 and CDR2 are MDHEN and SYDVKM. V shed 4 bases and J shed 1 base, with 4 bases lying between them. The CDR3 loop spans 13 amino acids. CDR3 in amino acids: CASSWQNTGELFF. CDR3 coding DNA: TGTGCCAGCAGTTGGCAGAACACCGGGGAGCTGTTTTTT. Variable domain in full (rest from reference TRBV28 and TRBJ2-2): DVKVTQSSRYLVKRTGEKVFLECVQDMDHENMFWYRQDPGLGLRLIYFSYDVKMKEKGDIPEGYSVSREKKERFSLILESASTNQTSMYLCASSWQNTGELFFGEGSRLTVL.

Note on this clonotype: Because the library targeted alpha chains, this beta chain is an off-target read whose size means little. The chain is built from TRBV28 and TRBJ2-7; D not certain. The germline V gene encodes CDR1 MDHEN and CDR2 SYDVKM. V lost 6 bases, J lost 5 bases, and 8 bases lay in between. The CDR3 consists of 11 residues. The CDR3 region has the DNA TGTGCCAGCAGCCTTACCCACGAGCAGTACTTC. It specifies CASSLTHEQYF.

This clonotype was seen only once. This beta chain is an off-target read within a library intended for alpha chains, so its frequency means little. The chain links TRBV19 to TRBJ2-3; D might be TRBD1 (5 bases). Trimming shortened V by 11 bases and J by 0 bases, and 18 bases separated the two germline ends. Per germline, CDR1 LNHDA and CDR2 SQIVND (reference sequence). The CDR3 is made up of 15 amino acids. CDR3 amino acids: CAGPTQGPSTDTQYF. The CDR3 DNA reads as TGTGCCGGACCTACTCAGGGTCCTAGCACAGATACGCAGTATTTT.

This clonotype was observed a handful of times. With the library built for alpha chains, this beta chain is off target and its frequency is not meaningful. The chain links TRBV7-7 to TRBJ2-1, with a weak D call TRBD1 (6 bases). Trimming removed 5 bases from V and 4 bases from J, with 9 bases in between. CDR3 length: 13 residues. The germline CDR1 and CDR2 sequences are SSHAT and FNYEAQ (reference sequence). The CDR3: CASSDGQYNEQFF. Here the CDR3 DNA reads TGTGCCAGCAGCGACGGACAGTACAATGAGCAGTTCTTC.

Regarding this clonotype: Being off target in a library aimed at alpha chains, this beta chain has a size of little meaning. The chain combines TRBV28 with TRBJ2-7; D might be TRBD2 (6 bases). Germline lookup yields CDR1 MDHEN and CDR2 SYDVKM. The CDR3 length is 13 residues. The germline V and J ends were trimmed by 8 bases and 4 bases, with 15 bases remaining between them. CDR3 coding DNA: TGTGCCAGCGGGGAGGCCGACGGGTACGAGCAGTACTTC. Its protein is CASGEADGYEQYF.

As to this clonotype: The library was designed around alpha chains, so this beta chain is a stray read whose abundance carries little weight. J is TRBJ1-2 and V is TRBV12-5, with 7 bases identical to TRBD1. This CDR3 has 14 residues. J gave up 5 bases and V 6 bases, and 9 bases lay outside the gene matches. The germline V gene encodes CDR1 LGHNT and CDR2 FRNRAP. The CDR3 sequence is CASGHGTEDYGYTF. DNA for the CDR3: TGTGCTAGTGGGCATGGGACAGAGGATTATGGCTACACCTTC.

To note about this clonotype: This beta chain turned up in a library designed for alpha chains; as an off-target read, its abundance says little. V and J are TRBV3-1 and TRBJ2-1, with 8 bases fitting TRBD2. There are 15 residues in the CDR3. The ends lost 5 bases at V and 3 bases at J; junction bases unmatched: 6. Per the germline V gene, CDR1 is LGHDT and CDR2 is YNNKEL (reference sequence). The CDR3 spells CASSKSGGFYNEQFF. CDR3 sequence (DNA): TGTGCCAGCAGCAAAAGCGGGGGTTTCTACAATGAGCAGTTCTTC.

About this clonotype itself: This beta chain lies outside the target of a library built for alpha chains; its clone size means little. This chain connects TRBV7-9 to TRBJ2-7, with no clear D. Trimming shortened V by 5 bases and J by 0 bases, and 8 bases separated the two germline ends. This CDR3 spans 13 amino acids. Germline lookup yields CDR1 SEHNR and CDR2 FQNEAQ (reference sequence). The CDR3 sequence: CASSRPGSYEQYF. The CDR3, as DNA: TGTGCCAGCAGCCGCCCGGGCTCCTACGAGCAGTACTTC. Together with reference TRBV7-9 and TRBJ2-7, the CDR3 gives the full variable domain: DTGVSQNPRHKITKRGQNVTFRCDPISEHNRLYWYRQTLGQGPEFLTYFQNEAQLEKSRLLSDRFSAERPKGSFSTLEIQRTEQGDSAMYLCASSRPGSYEQYFGPGTRLTVT.

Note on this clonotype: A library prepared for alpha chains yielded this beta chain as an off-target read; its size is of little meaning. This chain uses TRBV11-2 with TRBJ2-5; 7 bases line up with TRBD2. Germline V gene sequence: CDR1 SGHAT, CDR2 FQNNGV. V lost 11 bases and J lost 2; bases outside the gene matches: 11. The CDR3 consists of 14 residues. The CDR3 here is CAVRGVGGQETQYF. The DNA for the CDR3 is TGTGCCGTTCGGGGGGTCGGCGGACAAGAGACCCAGTACTTC.

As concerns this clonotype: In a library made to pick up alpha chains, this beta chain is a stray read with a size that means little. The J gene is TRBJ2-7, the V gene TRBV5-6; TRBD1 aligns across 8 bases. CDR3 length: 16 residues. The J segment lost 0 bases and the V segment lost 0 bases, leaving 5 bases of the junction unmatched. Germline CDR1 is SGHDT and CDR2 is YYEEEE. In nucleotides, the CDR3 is TGTGCCAGCAGCTTGGTGGGACAGGCGAGCTCCTACGAGCAGTACTTC. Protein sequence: CASSLVGQASSYEQYF.

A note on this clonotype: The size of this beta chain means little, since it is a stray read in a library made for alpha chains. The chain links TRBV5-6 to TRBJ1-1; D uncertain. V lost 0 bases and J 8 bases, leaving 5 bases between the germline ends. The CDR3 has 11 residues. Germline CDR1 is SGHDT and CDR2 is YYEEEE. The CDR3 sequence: CASSLAGEAFF. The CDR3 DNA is TGTGCCAGCAGCTTGGCTGGGGAAGCTTTCTTT.

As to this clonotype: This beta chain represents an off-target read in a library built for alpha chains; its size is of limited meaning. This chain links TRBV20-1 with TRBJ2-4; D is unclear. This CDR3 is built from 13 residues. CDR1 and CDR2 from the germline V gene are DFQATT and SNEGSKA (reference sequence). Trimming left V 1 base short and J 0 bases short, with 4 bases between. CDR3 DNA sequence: TGCAGTGCTAGAGGGGGAGCCAAAAACATTCAGTACTTC. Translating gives CSARGGAKNIQYF.